Listed below are T cell receptor beta chains from one sample, sequenced in a study of human T cells and chemical hapten exposure. TCRdb used MiXCR to reprocess the 5' RACE reads, holding one entry per CDR3 protein. This sample yields under 85,000 distinct CDR3 sequences, of which less than 9.5% are seen a single time; around 2% belongs to the top ten. The receptors derive from a male donor in good health. Each CDR3 is given with its conserved first and last residue. A D gene is named only where the DNA matches it firmly. Size tells how often a clone was seen (once, few, many) or the class of an expanded clone, and some rows leave it out.

v_gene	j_gene	abundance	d_gene	CDR3aa	CDR3nt
TRBV6-2/TRBV6-3	TRBJ2-7	NA	NA	CASSYSAGDPYEQYF	TGTGCCAGCAGTTACTCGGCAGGGGACCCCTACGAGCAGTACTTC
TRBV5-5	TRBJ2-3	NA	NA	CASLIASTDTQYF	TGTGCCAGCTTAATAGCCAGCACAGATACGCAGTATTTT
TRBV6-5	TRBJ2-1	many	NA	CASRGRPAEQFF	TGTGCCAGCAGAGGGAGACCTGCTGAGCAGTTCTTC
TRBV6-2/TRBV6-3	TRBJ2-3	many	NA	CASGLSADTQYF	TGTGCCAGCGGCCTTTCGGCAGATACGCAGTATTTT
TRBV10-3	TRBJ1-4	many	NA	CAISESEAPRYEKLFF	TGTGCCATCAGTGAGTCGGAAGCGCCGAGATATGAAAAACTGTTTTTT
TRBV6-1	TRBJ1-1	NA	NA	CASVIPGTWAEAFF	TGTGCCAGCGTCATACCCGGGACATGGGCTGAAGCTTTCTTT
TRBV20-1	TRBJ2-2	few	TRBD2	CSARDPSGGAGELFF	TGCAGTGCTAGAGATCCTAGCGGGGGGGCCGGGGAGCTGTTTTTT
TRBV3-1	TRBJ2-3	many	NA	CASSPEPTVEGDTQYF	TGTGCCAGCAGCCCCGAACCTACCGTAGAGGGGGATACGCAGTATTTT
TRBV25-1	TRBJ2-1	few	NA	CASSDAGPSPGEQFF	TGTGCCAGCAGTGATGCGGGACCCTCACCCGGTGAGCAGTTCTTC
TRBV20-1	TRBJ1-1	few	NA	CSASTPNTEAFF	TGCAGTGCTAGTACCCCAAACACTGAAGCTTTCTTT
TRBV12-3/TRBV12-4	TRBJ2-3	many	TRBD2	CASSWTSGRDTQYF	TGTGCCAGCAGCTGGACTAGCGGGAGGGATACGCAGTATTTT
TRBV27	TRBJ2-3	many	NA	CASSFSGPGQDGTDTQYF	TGTGCCAGCAGTTTTTCCGGACCGGGGCAAGACGGCACAGATACGCAGTATTTT
TRBV6-5	TRBJ1-1	many	NA	CASSYTQSNTEAFF	TGTGCCAGCAGTTACACCCAATCGAACACTGAAGCTTTCTTT
TRBV6-5	TRBJ1-1	few	NA	CASIPGVELDTEAFF	TGTGCCAGCATCCCAGGGGTTGAGTTGGACACTGAAGCTTTCTTT
TRBV18	TRBJ1-2	few	NA	CASSPELAGYTF	TGTGCCAGCTCACCAGAACTCGCTGGCTACACCTTC
TRBV3-1	TRBJ2-6	many	NA	CASSQQGSGANVLTF	TGTGCCAGCAGCCAACAGGGTTCAGGGGCCAACGTCCTGACTTTC
TRBV12-3/TRBV12-4	TRBJ2-7	few	NA	CASSSSRDSYEQYF	TGTGCCAGCAGTTCGTCCCGGGACTCCTACGAGCAGTACTTC
TRBV14	TRBJ2-7	few	NA	CASSQAVGEQYF	TGTGCCAGCAGCCAAGCGGTGGGCGAGCAGTACTTC
TRBV14	TRBJ1-1	many	NA	CASSDGLNTEAFF	TGTGCCAGCAGCGACGGGCTGAACACTGAAGCTTTCTTT
TRBV10-1	TRBJ2-3	NA	NA	CASSEVKTSTDTQYF	TGCGCCAGCAGTGAGGTGAAGACTAGCACAGATACGCAGTATTTT
TRBV27	TRBJ1-1	many	NA	CASSFLTDTEAFF	TGTGCCAGCAGTTTCCTGACCGACACTGAAGCTTTCTTT
TRBV7-2	TRBJ1-6	few	TRBD1	CASSLAGTGGRSSPLHF	TGTGCCAGCAGCTTAGCCGGGACAGGGGGCAGGAGTTCACCCCTCCACTTT
TRBV11-1	TRBJ2-1	few	TRBD2	CASSLEAGGYNEQFF	TGTGCCAGCAGCTTAGAAGCGGGGGGCTACAATGAGCAGTTCTTC
TRBV12-3/TRBV12-4	TRBJ1-5	few	NA	CASSLRVGDQPQHF	TGTGCCAGCAGTTTAAGGGTGGGGGACCAGCCCCAGCATTTT
TRBV6-2/TRBV6-3	TRBJ1-5	NA	NA	CASSYSGRSNQPQHF	TGTGCCAGCAGTTACTCGGGGCGCAGCAATCAGCCCCAGCATTTT
TRBV25-1	TRBJ1-2	NA	NA	CASSDVGGRGMDGYTF	TGTGCCAGCAGTGATGTTGGGGGCAGGGGAATGGATGGCTACACCTTC
TRBV6-4	TRBJ1-1	few	NA	CASSHHGGGTEAFF	TGTGCCAGCAGTCACCACGGGGGCGGCACTGAAGCTTTCTTT
TRBV5-4	TRBJ2-3	many	TRBD1	CASMRDRGTDTQYF	TGTGCCAGCATGCGGGACAGGGGGACAGATACGCAGTATTTT
TRBV6-6	TRBJ1-4	NA	NA	CASSSNTGNRANEKLFF	TGTGCCAGCAGTTCCAATACAGGAAATCGGGCTAATGAAAAACTGTTTTTT
TRBV29-1	TRBJ1-4	NA	NA	CSVSDRDNEKLFF	TGCAGCGTCTCGGACCGTGATAATGAAAAACTGTTTTTT
TRBV6-6	TRBJ2-3	few	NA	CASSYSPRGDSTDTQYF	TGTGCCAGCAGTTACTCGCCCCGGGGAGACAGCACAGATACGCAGTATTTT
TRBV7-2	TRBJ1-3	NA	NA	CASSPDYSGNTIYF	TGTGCCAGCAGCCCGGACTACTCTGGAAACACCATATATTTT
TRBV6-4	TRBJ2-3	NA	TRBD2	CASSRAGGTDTQYF	TGTGCCAGCAGCCGAGCGGGGGGGACAGATACGCAGTATTTT
TRBV6-5	TRBJ2-7	many	TRBD1	CASSYSARGSSYEQYF	TGTGCCAGCAGTTACTCGGCCAGGGGGAGCTCCTACGAGCAGTACTTC
TRBV2	TRBJ2-4	NA	NA	CASGGEHIQYF	TGTGCCAGCGGGGGAGAGCACATTCAGTACTTC
TRBV6-6	TRBJ2-7	NA	NA	CASSHSHSSYEQYF	TGTGCCAGCAGCCACAGTCACTCCTCCTACGAGCAGTACTTC
TRBV18	TRBJ2-3	few	NA	CASSPAVTDTQYF	TGTGCCAGCTCACCCGCAGTCACAGATACGCAGTATTTT
TRBV5-1	TRBJ1-1	few	TRBD1	CASSFSGGAPEAFF	TGCGCCAGCAGCTTTTCAGGGGGCGCCCCTGAAGCTTTCTTT
TRBV7-7	TRBJ1-1	few	TRBD1	CASSAQGATEAFF	TGTGCCAGCAGCGCACAGGGGGCCACTGAAGCTTTCTTT
TRBV14	TRBJ2-1	few	NA	CASSQGWASTPLF	TGTGCCAGCAGTCAAGGTTGGGCTAGCACCCCCCTGTTC
TRBV12-3/TRBV12-4	TRBJ1-5	NA	TRBD1	CASSLARLQGSNQPQHF	TGTGCCAGCAGTTTAGCCCGTTTACAGGGGAGCAATCAGCCCCAGCATTTT
TRBV4-1	TRBJ2-6	many	TRBD2	CASSLGEGGANVLTF	TGCGCCAGCAGCCTTGGGGAGGGTGGGGCCAACGTCCTGACTTTC
TRBV15	TRBJ1-1	few	NA	CATSGLRGGTEAFF	TGTGCCACCAGCGGCCTCCGGGGGGGCACTGAAGCTTTCTTT
TRBV3-1	TRBJ2-5	many	NA	CASSQDWADQETQYF	TGTGCCAGCAGCCAAGATTGGGCAGATCAAGAGACCCAGTACTTC
TRBV29-1	TRBJ1-1	few	NA	CSVGENTEAFF	TGCAGCGTTGGGGAGAACACTGAAGCTTTCTTT
TRBV20-1	TRBJ2-3	NA	TRBD2	CSAPILAAGDTQYF	TGCAGTGCCCCGATACTAGCGGCAGGTGATACGCAGTATTTT
TRBV27	TRBJ2-3	NA	NA	CASSLYTSTDTQYF	TGTGCCAGCAGTTTATACACAAGCACAGATACGCAGTATTTT
TRBV20-1	TRBJ1-5	NA	NA	CSATADSNQPQHF	TGCAGTGCAACAGCGGATAGCAATCAGCCCCAGCATTTT
TRBV10-3	TRBJ2-5	many	TRBD1	CAISEPGQGVEETQYF	TGTGCCATCAGTGAACCGGGACAGGGGGTCGAAGAGACCCAGTACTTC
TRBV25-1	TRBJ1-6	many	NA	CASSELGQGSYNSPLHF	TGTGCCAGCAGTGAACTGGGCCAGGGATCCTATAATTCACCCCTCCACTTT
TRBV7-8	TRBJ1-3	few	NA	CASSLAQGTAYTIYF	TGTGCCAGCAGCTTAGCACAGGGAACAGCATACACCATATATTTT
TRBV20-1	TRBJ2-7	many	TRBD2	CSASTGRAYEQYF	TGCAGTGCTAGCACCGGGAGGGCCTACGAGCAGTACTTC
TRBV29-1	TRBJ1-1	NA	TRBD1	CSVAQGRAEAFF	TGCAGCGTTGCACAGGGGAGGGCTGAAGCTTTCTTT
TRBV29-1	TRBJ1-2	many	NA	CSVEEDRVYGYTF	TGCAGCGTTGAAGAGGACAGAGTCTATGGCTACACCTTC
TRBV20-1	TRBJ1-1	few	TRBD1	CSARQGVTEAFF	TGCAGTGCTAGGCAGGGGGTCACTGAAGCTTTCTTT
TRBV7-9	TRBJ2-7	many	TRBD2	CASSPGLVSAYEQYF	TGTGCCAGCAGCCCGGGACTAGTCTCAGCCTACGAGCAGTACTTC
TRBV11-2	TRBJ2-7	NA	TRBD1	CASSLDVDRTYEQYF	TGTGCCAGCAGCTTAGATGTGGACAGGACCTACGAGCAGTACTTC
TRBV20-1	TRBJ1-1	many	NA	CSATPGSRNTEAFF	TGCAGTGCTACTCCGGGTTCCCGGAACACTGAAGCTTTCTTT
TRBV7-2	TRBJ2-3	NA	NA	CASSSTSLGRNRSPPEYF	TGTGCCAGCAGCTCAACTTCACTGGGGAGGAATCGCTCTCCCCCGGAGTATTTT
TRBV5-1	TRBJ1-2	NA	TRBD1	CASRSGTGDYGYTF	TGCGCCAGCAGATCCGGGACAGGCGACTATGGCTACACCTTC